This T cell receptor beta chain originates from a study of cytomegalovirus exposure and HLA in healthy donors. Overall study findings and caveats: About 180 TCR beta chains were listed as cytomegalovirus-associated. According to a subsequent analysis, TCR clusters from the first cohort were inclined to appear together in the 110 or so validation repertoires. For cytomegalovirus status, the classifier reportedly gave diagnoses with high specificity and sensitivity.

Libraries were prepared by immunoSEQ multiplex PCR; TCRdb keeps only in-frame clonotypes and omits some of them. This table holds almost 70,000 clones, 96% found once. Notes on this clone: Its cognate antigen is unknown.

These donors were members of the 120-subject validation cohort, a group separate from the approximately 670-subject first cohort. V lost 5 bases, J lost 5 bases, and 15 bases lay in between. The germline gives CDR1 MDHEN, CDR2 SYDVKM. The CDR3 extends over 14 amino acids. V is TRBV28 and J is TRBJ1-2; tentatively, D is TRBD1 (6 bases). The material sequenced was PBMCs. This TCR came from a young woman in good health and CMV-seropositive. The CDR3: CASSARTATYGYTF. The CDR3 bases are TGTGCCAGCAGTGCTCGGACAGCTACTTATGGCTACACCTTC.